The 12 T cell receptor beta chains below all came from one sample that was sequenced in a study of T cell repertoires in cytomegalovirus infection. Using its own MiXCR run on the reads, TCRdb lists one record per CDR3 protein. The data show about 360,000 distinct CDR3 sequences, about 35% seen once. No antigens are known for them. Sample: cultured PBMCs, taken from culture after CMV antigen stimulation. The receptor set was obtained from a human donor in good health (CMV status not recorded). Some clones in this sample may be carry-over from other donors' samples.

This rearrangement joins TRBV7-6 to TRBJ2-3, with D possibly being TRBD1 (6 bases). Trimming took 5 bases from V and 2 from J, leaving 11 bases between them. The CDR3 totals 14 residues. Germline V gene sequence: CDR1 SGHVS, CDR2 FNYEAQ. CDR3 region: CASSLRGLTDTQYF. The CDR3 region has the DNA TGTGCCAGCAGCCTCAGGGGCCTCACAGATACGCAGTATTTT.

This clonotype appeared a single time. V is TRBV10-3 and J is TRBJ1-2, with 7 bases matching TRBD1. The CDR3 extends over 13 amino acids. V shed 9 bases, J shed 4 bases, and the junction held 8 bases outside the gene matches. The germline V gene has CDR1 ENHRY and CDR2 SYGVKD. CDR3 sequence (DNA): TGTGCCATTTCCCTAGACAGGGTCTATGGCTACACCTTC. Its translation is CAISLDRVYGYTF.

This clonotype was counted between two and nine times. The chain links TRBV20-1 to TRBJ1-2; no definite D call. The V end lost 7 bases, the J end lost 0 bases, and 18 bases lay between the germline ends. Germline V CDR1 and CDR2: DFQATT, SNEGSKA (reference sequence). The CDR3 has 15 amino acids. CDR3 in amino acids: CSERAPGRANYGYTF. The CDR3 nucleotides read TGCAGTGAAAGGGCCCCCGGCAGAGCTAACTATGGCTACACCTTC.

The V gene is TRBV12-3 or TRBV12-4, the J gene TRBJ2-6; 9 nucleotides match TRBD1. J gave up 0 bases and V 5 bases, and 14 bases lay outside the gene matches. The CDR3 totals 20 residues. CDR3 amino acids: CASSRFLDRGIPSGANVLTF. Written as DNA, the CDR3 is TGTGCCAGCAGTCGATTTTTGGACAGGGGAATTCCCTCTGGGGCCAACGTCCTGACTTTC.

The rearrangement links TRBV5-1 to TRBJ2-1, with TRBD2 identical over 13 bases. CDR1 is SGHRS and CDR2 is YFSETQ in the germline V gene. Germline trimming cut 4 bases from V and 7 bases from J; bases unmatched to any gene: 8. CDR3 length: 16 amino acids. The CDR3 region has the DNA TGCGCCAGCAGCCCCGCCGGGACTAGCGGGAAAAATGAGCAGTTCTTC. This gives the protein CASSPAGTSGKNEQFF. Looking up the rest from reference TRBV5-1 and TRBJ2-1 gives the full variable domain: KAGVTQTPRYLIKTRGQQVTLSCSPISGHRSVSWYQQTPGQGLQFLFEYFSETQRNKGNFPGRFSGRQFSNSRSEMNVSTLELGDSALYLCASSPAGTSGKNEQFFGPGTRLTVL.

This sequence joins TRBV29-1 and TRBJ2-7; 14 bases align to TRBD2. Germline CDR1 and CDR2: SQVTM and ANQGSEA. This CDR3 contains 17 residues. V lost 6 bases and J lost 6; bases outside the gene matches: 16. The CDR3 bases are TGCAGCGTCGGGAGGCAGGGACTAGCGGGAGTCGGGCGCGAGCAGTACTTC. Protein: CSVGRQGLAGVGREQYF.

This clonotype was counted only a few times. This chain connects TRBV7-2 to TRBJ1-2; unclear D gene. Per germline, CDR1 SGHTA and CDR2 FQGNSA. V dropped 2 bases and J dropped 7 bases, with 11 bases sitting between them. This CDR3 spans 13 amino acids. CDR3 bases: TGTGCCAGCAGCTTAACCGCCCGGGGTGGCTACACCTTC. Its protein is CASSLTARGGYTF.

The CDR3: CASSIRKRQGTVNTEAFF. In DNA, the CDR3 is TGTGCCAGTAGTATTAGAAAACGACAGGGGACCGTGAACACTGAAGCTTTCTTT. The chain recombines TRBV19 with TRBJ1-1; 8 bases map to TRBD1. The CDR3 consists of 18 residues. Germline loops: CDR1 LNHDA, CDR2 SQIVND (reference sequence). J gave up 0 bases and V 3 bases, and 12 bases lay outside the gene matches.

CDR3 nucleotides: TGTGCCAGCAGCTTAGCGCGGGCAGCGCAAGAGACCCAGTACTTC. Translation: CASSLARAAQETQYF. The chain has TRBV7-9 and TRBJ2-5; D possibly corresponds to TRBD2 (5 bases). Trimming pared 0 bases from V and 2 bases from J, leaving 10 bases between. There are 15 residues in the CDR3. CDR1 and CDR2 (germline): SEHNR, FQNEAQ (reference sequence).

This clonotype was picked up a small number of times. V usage is TRBV12-3 or TRBV12-4 and J usage is TRBJ2-2; D perhaps matches TRBD1 (5 bases). The CDR3 consists of 14 residues. Trimming took 3 bases from V and 9 from J, leaving 14 bases between them. The CDR3 protein is CASSFGPQGRELFF. Here the CDR3 DNA reads TGTGCCAGCAGTTTTGGGCCCCAGGGCAGGGAGCTGTTTTTT.

V usage is TRBV6-8 and J usage is TRBJ1-1; D ambiguous. The germline V and J ends were trimmed by 8 bases and 0 bases, with 10 bases remaining between them. The CDR3 consists of 13 residues. Germline values: CDR1 MNHGY, CDR2 SAAAGT. CDR3 loop: CASREGLNTEAFF. CDR3 coding DNA: TGTGCCAGCCGGGAGGGCTTGAACACTGAAGCTTTCTTT.

The chain joins TRBV4-3 to TRBJ2-3; 7 bases agree with TRBD2. The CDR3 spans 16 residues. The germline gives CDR1 LGHNA, CDR2 YSLEER. V shed 0 bases and J 0 bases; nucleotides not matched to a gene: 3. The CDR3 is CASSQDYGRSTDTQYF. The CDR3 nucleotides are TGCGCCAGCAGCCAAGATTACGGGAGGAGCACAGATACGCAGTATTTT.